This T cell receptor (beta chain) originates from a study of cytomegalovirus exposure and HLA in healthy donors. Study-level results: A list of more than 150 TCR beta chains associated with cytomegalovirus was given. Most observed TCR sequences were rare, whereas some public TCRs were detected in many donors. Across HLA loci, a later analysis found differing TCR association rates, with DRB1 most and HLA-C fewest. A missense DCLRE1C variant was associated with V- and J-gene trimming of TCR beta chains in a later analysis, and an independent cohort replicated the association.

The study ran its PCR with 60 Vbeta and 13 Jbeta primers. Measured with immunoSEQ multiplex PCR; TCRdb has only the in-frame clones, and not every one. The sample's table shows approximately 120,000 clones. The CDR3 loop spans 14 amino acids. From germline, CDR1 is SGHRS and CDR2 YFSETQ. Trimming shortened V by 0 bases and J by 5 bases, and 11 bases separated the two germline ends. Of note for this clone: What it recognizes is unknown.

The chain combines TRBV5-1 with TRBJ1-1, with a tentative D call TRBD1 (6 bases). The material sequenced was PBMCs. The clonotype originates from a man aged 18 to 35 in good health and CMV-seronegative. The CDR3 bases are TGCGCCAGCAGCTTGGTGGGGGACAAGACTGAAGCTTTCTTT. Amino acid sequence: CASSLVGDKTEAFF. The full variable domain, its missing parts supplied by reference TRBV5-1 and TRBJ1-1, is KAGVTQTPRYLIKTRGQQVTLSCSPISGHRSVSWYQQTPGQGLQFLFEYFSETQRNKGNFPGRFSGRQFSNSRSEMNVSTLELGDSALYLCASSLVGDKTEAFFGQGTRLTVV.